The sequence of this T cell receptor beta chain was determined in a study of CD8 T cells in ankylosing spondylitis. This clonotype was counted only a few times. What it binds is not known. Whole-study findings and limits: Enrichment of disease-linked clones was reportedly significant in matched ankylosing spondylitis synovial fluid. CD8+ disease-linked clones were present at relatively low frequencies in blood. Characteristic, it appeared, of ankylosing spondylitis blood was a TCR beta motif of about eight highly homologous variants.

The germline V gene has CDR1 SGHRS and CDR2 YFSETQ. The length of the CDR3 is 14 residues. Trimming took off 6 bases at V and 1 base at J, with 13 bases between the two ends. Molecular-barcoded quantitative 5'-RACE produced these TCR beta libraries. Using its own MiXCR run on the 5' RACE reads, TCRdb lists one record per CDR3 protein. In the table there are about 110,000 distinct CDR3 sequences, 24% of which are singletons. Sequencing input: synovial fluid, either unsorted or a sorted T cell fraction (not recorded which). The rearrangement links TRBV5-1 to TRBJ1-1; D not certain. This TCR came from a male donor with ankylosing spondylitis. The CDR3 spells CASKLEVSNTEAFF. The CDR3 nucleotides read TGCGCCAGCAAATTAGAGGTTTCGAACACTGAAGCTTTCTTT.